In its sample, the clone carrying this T cell receptor beta chain was seen a few times. The antigen is undetermined. This record comes from a study of T cell responses to AZD1222 COVID-19 vaccine. Overall study findings and caveats: Nearly half of spike-specific TCRs reportedly go after variant regions that carry no mutations.

Some clones are missing from TCRdb's copy, which holds only in-frame ones; the method was immunoSEQ multiplex PCR. The sample contains more than 150,000 clones, over 90% of which appear only once. This specimen was peripheral blood, taken 28 days after the second AZD1222 dose. This clonotype was sampled from an adult who received the AZD1222 COVID-19 vaccine.

CDR3 residues: CASILTTEAFF. The CDR3 DNA reads as TGTGCCAGCATCCTAACTACTGAAGCTTTCTTT. V and J are TRBV12-3 or TRBV12-4 and TRBJ1-1; D unclear. V shed 7 bases and J shed 5 bases, with 8 bases lying between them. The CDR3 consists of 11 residues.